Included here is one T cell receptor (beta chain) sequence, with context. What it binds is not known. At one end the junction does not follow the germline gene, possibly because of a read error. The data originate from a study of blood T cells in healthy people across ages. Study observations and caveats: Diversity of TCR beta correlated strongly with naive T cell percentage.

The second PCR ran about 6 to 12 cycles with a sample-barcoded 5' primer and J-beta primers. TCRdb reprocessed the 5' RACE reads via MiXCR and lists one record per CDR3 protein. This sample has under 700,000 distinct CDR3 sequences, with less than 25% found just once. CDR1 SGHTA and CDR2 FQGNSA come from the germline V gene. CDR3 length equals 14 residues. These same records also appear under a second study, on T cells of mothers and their children.

The TCR originated in a boy aged 5-17 years in good health. Sequencing input: blood. V gene TRBV7-2 combines with J gene TRBJ2-5; no clear D. The J call is in doubt because the DNA end fits TRBJ2-7 better. CDR3 region: CASRLGQATYEQYF. CDR3 nucleotides: TGTGCCAGCAGATTAGGGCAGGCTACCTACGAGCAGTACTTC.